This T cell receptor beta chain was observed in a study of chemoradiotherapy in HPV16-positive cancers. Across the study: Candidate HPV-specific T-cell clones and common TCR motifs came from functional assays in a couple of HPV16-positive patients. Study-level points and caveats: During treatment, candidate HPV-specific clones and E7-related motifs expanded in tumor. Functional assays defining HPV-specific T cells used only a couple of HPV16-positive patients.

The protocol was immunoSEQ multiplex PCR, while the TCRdb copy is restricted to in-frame clones and leaves out a portion. The table lists about 860 clones, around 94% of them singletons. Germline loops: CDR1 MDHEN, CDR2 SYDVKM. V was pared by 7 bases and J by 6 bases, with 16 bases between. This CDR3 is 15 amino acids long. Note on this clone: Its antigen is still unknown.

The TCR sequence derives from a human donor with HPV-associated anogenital cancer. This sequence joins TRBV28 and TRBJ1-6, with D possibly TRBD1 on 6 matching bases. The sequencing here drew on tumor tissue, taken from a patient who underwent chemoradiotherapy. CDR3 sequence reads: CASIKGGRTNSPLHF. As DNA, the CDR3 is TGTGCCAGCATCAAAGGGGGGCGGACTAATTCACCCCTCCACTTT.